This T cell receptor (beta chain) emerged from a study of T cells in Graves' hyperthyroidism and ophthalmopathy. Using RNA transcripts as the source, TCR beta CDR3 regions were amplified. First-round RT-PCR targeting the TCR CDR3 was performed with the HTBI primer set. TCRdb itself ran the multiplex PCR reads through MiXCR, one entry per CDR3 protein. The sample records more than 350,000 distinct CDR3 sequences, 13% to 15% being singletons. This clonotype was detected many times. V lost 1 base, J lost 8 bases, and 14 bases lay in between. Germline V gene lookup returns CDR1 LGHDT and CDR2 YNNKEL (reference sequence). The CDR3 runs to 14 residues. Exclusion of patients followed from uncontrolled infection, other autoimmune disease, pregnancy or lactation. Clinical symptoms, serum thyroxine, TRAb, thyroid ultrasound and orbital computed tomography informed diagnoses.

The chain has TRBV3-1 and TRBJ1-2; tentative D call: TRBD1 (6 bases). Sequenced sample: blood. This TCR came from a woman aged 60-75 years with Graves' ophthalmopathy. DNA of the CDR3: TGTGCCAGCAGCCAAGTAGGACAGCTCTGGGGCTACACCTTC. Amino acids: CASSQVGQLWGYTF.